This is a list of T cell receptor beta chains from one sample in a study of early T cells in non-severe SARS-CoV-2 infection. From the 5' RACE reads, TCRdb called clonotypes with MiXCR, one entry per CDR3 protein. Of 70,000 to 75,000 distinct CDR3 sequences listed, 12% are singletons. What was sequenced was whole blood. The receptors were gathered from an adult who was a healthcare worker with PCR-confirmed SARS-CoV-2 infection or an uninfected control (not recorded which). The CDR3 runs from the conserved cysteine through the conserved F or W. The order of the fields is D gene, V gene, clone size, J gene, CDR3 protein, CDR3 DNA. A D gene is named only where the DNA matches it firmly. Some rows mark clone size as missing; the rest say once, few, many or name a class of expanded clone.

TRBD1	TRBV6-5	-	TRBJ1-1	CASSLRTGEYTEAFF	TGTGCCAGCAGTTTGAGGACAGGAGAATACACTGAAGCTTTCTTT
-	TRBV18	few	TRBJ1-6	CASSPVTANSPLHF	TGTGCCAGCTCACCGGTCACAGCTAATTCACCCCTCCACTTT
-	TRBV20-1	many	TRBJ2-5	CSASLRRGGETQYF	TGCAGTGCTAGTCTCAGGAGGGGGGGGGAGACCCAGTACTTC
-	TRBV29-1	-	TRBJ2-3	CSARTGIFSDTQYF	TGCAGCGCACGGACTGGGATCTTTTCGGATACGCAGTATTTT
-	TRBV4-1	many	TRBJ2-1	CASSQANRYNEQFF	TGCGCCAGCAGCCAAGCTAACAGATACAATGAGCAGTTCTTC
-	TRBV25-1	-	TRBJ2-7	CASSESSQAYSYEQYF	TGTGCCAGCAGTGAATCCAGTCAGGCCTACTCCTACGAGCAGTACTTC
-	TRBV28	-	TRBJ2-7	CASSFRPGGSYEQYF	TGTGCCAGCAGTTTCCGACCCGGTGGCTCCTACGAGCAGTACTTC
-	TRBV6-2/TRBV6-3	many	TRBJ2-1	CASNPDNNEQFF	TGTGCCAGCAACCCAGACAACAATGAGCAGTTCTTC
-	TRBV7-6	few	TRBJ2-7	CASSLSPRYEQYF	TGTGCCAGCAGCTTATCCCCCCGCTACGAGCAGTACTTC
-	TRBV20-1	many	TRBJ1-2	CSARRRSAAGDGYTF	TGCAGTGCTAGAAGGCGATCCGCCGCCGGAGATGGCTACACCTTC
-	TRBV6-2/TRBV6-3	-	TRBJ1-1	CASSYSGRTNTEAFF	TGTGCCAGCAGTTACTCGGGACGGACAAACACTGAAGCTTTCTTT
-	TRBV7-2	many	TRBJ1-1	CASSALVEAFF	TGTGCCAGCAGCGCACTCGTTGAAGCTTTCTTT
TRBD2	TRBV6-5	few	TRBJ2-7	CASSYAASGVYAYEQYF	TGTGCCAGCAGTTACGCCGCTAGCGGGGTTTATGCCTACGAGCAGTACTTC
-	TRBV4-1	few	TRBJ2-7	CASSQEWDGPYEQYF	TGCGCCAGCAGCCAAGAATGGGACGGACCCTACGAGCAGTACTTC
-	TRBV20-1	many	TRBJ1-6	CSASGGRALHF	TGCAGTGCTTCGGGAGGCCGGGCCCTCCACTTT
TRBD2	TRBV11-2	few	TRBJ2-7	CASSLDGPSGGAYEQYF	TGTGCCAGCAGCTTAGATGGTCCCAGCGGGGGGGCCTACGAGCAGTACTTC
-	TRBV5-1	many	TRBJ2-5	CASSLGTGETQYF	TGCGCCAGCAGTTTGGGGACCGGAGAGACCCAGTACTTC
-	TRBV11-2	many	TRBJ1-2	CASSSPTGLIYGYTF	TGTGCCAGCAGCTCCCCAACCGGGCTAATTTATGGCTACACCTTC
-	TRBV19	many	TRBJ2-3	CASSGSPGHSSTDTQYF	TGTGCCAGTAGTGGATCACCGGGACACTCTTCCACAGATACGCAGTATTTT
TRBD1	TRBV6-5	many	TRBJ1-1	CASSPGQGTEAFF	TGTGCCAGCAGCCCGGGACAGGGCACTGAAGCTTTCTTT
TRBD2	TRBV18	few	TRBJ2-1	CASSPQTGLAGYNEQFF	TGTGCCAGCTCACCACAGACCGGACTAGCGGGGTACAATGAGCAGTTCTTC
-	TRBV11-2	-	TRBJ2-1	CASSPTTGNEQFF	TGTGCCAGCAGCCCAACGACTGGAAATGAGCAGTTCTTC
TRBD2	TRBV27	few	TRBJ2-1	CASSLRAGTSGMNEQFF	TGTGCCAGCAGTTTACGTGCGGGGACTAGCGGGATGAATGAGCAGTTCTTC
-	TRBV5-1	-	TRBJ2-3	CATKRGDTDTQYF	TGCGCCACCAAGAGAGGGGACACAGATACGCAGTATTTT
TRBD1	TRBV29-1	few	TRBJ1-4	CSVTGQSNEKLFF	TGCAGCGTTACGGGACAGAGTAATGAAAAACTGTTTTTT
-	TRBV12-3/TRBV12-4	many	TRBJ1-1	CASSLEGAVTEAFF	TGTGCCAGCAGTTTAGAGGGTGCGGTCACTGAAGCTTTCTTT
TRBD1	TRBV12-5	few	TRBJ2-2	CASGWRQGSGELFF	TGTGCTAGTGGTTGGCGACAGGGATCCGGGGAGCTGTTTTTT
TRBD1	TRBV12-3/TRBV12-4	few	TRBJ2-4	CASSTGAGENIQYF	TGTGCCAGCAGTACAGGGGCGGGTGAAAACATTCAGTACTTC
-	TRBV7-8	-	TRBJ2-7	CASSLYSVQAAYEQYF	TGTGCCAGCAGCCTCTACTCCGTACAGGCCGCCTACGAGCAGTACTTC
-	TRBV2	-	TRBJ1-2	CASRNAMRVPYGYTF	TGTGCCAGCCGTAATGCCATGAGGGTCCCCTATGGCTACACCTTC
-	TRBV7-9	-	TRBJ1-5	CASSSREGSNQPQHF	TGTGCCAGCAGCTCCAGGGAGGGAAGCAATCAGCCCCAGCATTTT
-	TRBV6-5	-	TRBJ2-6	CASSRKATDSGANVLTF	TGTGCCAGCAGTCGCAAAGCGACAGACTCTGGGGCCAACGTCCTGACTTTC
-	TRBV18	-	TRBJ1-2	CASSPSGSDGYTF	TGTGCCAGCTCACCCTCTGGGTCCGATGGCTACACCTTC
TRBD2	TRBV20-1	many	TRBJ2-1	CSAPTPGLAGGSSYNEQFF	TGCAGTGCTCCCACCCCGGGACTAGCGGGAGGGAGCTCCTACAATGAGCAGTTCTTC
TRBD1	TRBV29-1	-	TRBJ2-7	CSVVGQFYEQYF	TGCAGCGTTGTGGGACAGTTCTACGAGCAGTACTTC
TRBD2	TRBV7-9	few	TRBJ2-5	CASSFSAGGETQYF	TGTGCCAGTAGCTTCTCCGCCGGGGGGGAGACCCAGTACTTC
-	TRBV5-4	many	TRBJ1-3	CASSFFGVGNTIYF	TGTGCCAGCAGCTTTTTTGGCGTCGGAAACACCATATATTTT
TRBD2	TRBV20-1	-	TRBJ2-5	CSARRASGQETQYF	TGCAGTGCTAGAAGGGCTAGCGGACAAGAGACCCAGTACTTC
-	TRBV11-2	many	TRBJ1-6	CASSLDSRATWDSPLHF	TGTGCCAGCAGCTTAGACTCTAGGGCCACTTGGGATTCACCCCTCCACTTT
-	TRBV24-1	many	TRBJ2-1	CATRGTANEQFF	TGTGCCACCCGGGGGACGGCAAATGAGCAGTTCTTC
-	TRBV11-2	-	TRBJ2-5	CASSSIREKETQYF	TGTGCCAGCAGCTCCATAAGGGAAAAAGAGACCCAGTACTTC
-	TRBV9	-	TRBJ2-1	CASSASADGKQFF	TGTGCCAGCAGCGCATCCGCTGACGGGAAGCAGTTCTTC
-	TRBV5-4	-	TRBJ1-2	CASSLGGREHTF	TGTGCCAGCAGCTTGGGAGGCAGGGAACACACCTTC
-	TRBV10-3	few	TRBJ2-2	CANPRTVANTGELFF	TGTGCCAACCCCCGGACAGTCGCGAACACCGGGGAGCTGTTTTTT
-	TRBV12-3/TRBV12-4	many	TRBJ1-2	CASRGYGYTF	TGTGCCAGTAGGGGCTATGGCTACACCTTC